The clone carrying this T cell receptor beta chain appeared a few times. This sample stems from a study of blood T cells in healthy people across ages. Turning to the study itself: When template switching was applied, about one barcoded beta molecule was captured per two T cells.

The second PCR ran about 6 to 12 cycles with a sample-barcoded 5' primer and J-beta primers. TCRdb re-analysed the 5' RACE reads in MiXCR, keeping a single row per CDR3 protein. The data show approximately 730,000 distinct CDR3 sequences, more than 40% seen once. Trimming took 4 bases from V and 5 from J; bases not matched to a gene: 5. This CDR3 comprises 13 residues. In germline, CDR1 is SGHRS, CDR2 YFSETQ. Each donor supplied roughly 10 milliliters of peripheral blood. No fewer than 5.5 micrograms of total RNA were isolated from every sample. The chain has TRBV5-1 and TRBJ2-5, with TRBD2 matching 7 bases. Sequences were obtained from blood. The sequence was collected from a woman in her sixties or seventies in good health. The CDR3 region has the DNA TGCGCCAGCAGCAAAGGACTAGACGAGACCCAGTACTTC. It specifies CASSKGLDETQYF.